Following are 15 T cell receptor beta chains from one sample sequenced in a study of blood T cell repertoires in COVID-19. Produced via immunoSEQ multiplex PCR; TCRdb's table is partial and in-frame only. This sample has 230,000 or so clones, with around 84% found just once. The sample was peripheral blood. These receptors came from a man aged 25-40 years with active or convalescent COVID-19.

V usage is TRBV15 and J usage is TRBJ1-3; D unclear. In germline, CDR1 is LNHNV, CDR2 YYDKDF (reference sequence). The V end was cut by 0 bases, the J end by 3 bases, with 9 bases between. The CDR3 runs to 15 residues. CDR3 region: CATSRDLNFGNTIYF. CDR3 DNA: TGTGCCACCAGCAGAGACCTAAACTTTGGAAACACCATATATTTT.

The rearrangement uses TRBV28 and TRBJ1-2, with D tentatively TRBD1 (5 bases). This CDR3 spans 15 amino acids. The germline V gene has CDR1 MDHEN and CDR2 SYDVKM. Trimming removed 5 bases at V and 5 bases at J, with 18 bases between. DNA of the CDR3: TGTGCCAGCAGTACGGGGGGGAAGCCTTTTTATGGCTACACCTTC. This codes for CASSTGGKPFYGYTF.

This chain connects TRBV11-2 to TRBJ2-5; 7 positions agree with TRBD2. The CDR3 consists of 15 residues. Germline CDR1 SGHAT, CDR2 FQNNGV. V lost 5 bases, J lost 4 bases, and 10 bases stayed unmatched. CDR3 nucleotides: TGTGCCAGCAGCCCAACGATCGGACTAGGAGAGACCCAGTACTTC. Residues: CASSPTIGLGETQYF.

The chain uses TRBV4-3 and TRBJ1-6, with D perhaps matching TRBD1 (6 bases). The CDR3 is 15 residues long. V dropped 0 bases and J dropped 7 bases, with 10 bases sitting between them. Germline V gives CDR1 LGHNA, CDR2 YSLEER. The CDR3 loop reads CASSQDRQGNSPLHF. For the CDR3, the DNA is TGCGCCAGCAGCCAAGATAGGCAGGGGAATTCACCCCTCCACTTT.

The rearrangement uses TRBV9 and TRBJ2-1; TRBD2 aligns across 8 bases. The CDR3 contains 14 residues. CDR1 SGDLS and CDR2 YYNGEE come from the germline V gene. Losses at the gene ends were 4 bases for V and 4 bases for J; bases not matched to a gene: 4. CDR3 sequence reads: CASSPTSAYNEQFF. CDR3 coding DNA: TGTGCCAGCAGCCCGACTAGCGCATACAATGAGCAGTTCTTC.

The chain couples TRBV6-6 to TRBJ1-1; 8 bases line up with TRBD1. The CDR3 length is 15 residues. Germline V CDR1 and CDR2: MNHNY, SVGAGI (reference sequence). J gave up 2 bases and V 6 bases, and 8 bases lay outside the gene matches. Here the CDR3 DNA reads TGTGCCAGCAGGGGGACAGGAGAACTTAACACTGAAGCTTTCTTT. Translated: CASRGTGELNTEAFF.

This chain connects TRBV5-1 to TRBJ1-5; the D gene is possibly TRBD1 (5 bases). This CDR3 comprises 15 residues. Per the germline V gene, CDR1 is SGHRS and CDR2 is YFSETQ. V was trimmed by 4 bases and J by 2 bases, leaving 13 bases between them. CDR3 DNA: TGCGCCAGCAGCCCCGGACACGCGGGCAATCAGCCCCAGCATTTT. Residues: CASSPGHAGNQPQHF.

The genes are TRBV12-3 or TRBV12-4 and TRBJ1-1; D call uncertain. Between the trimmed V and J ends, which lost 6 bases and 5 bases, there was a span of 10 bases. CDR3 length: 12 amino acids. CDR3: CASSGDGTEAFF. The CDR3 nucleotides are TGTGCCAGCAGCGGAGATGGGACTGAAGCTTTCTTT.

The rearrangement uses TRBV7-9 and TRBJ2-5; 8 positions match TRBD1. The germline gives CDR1 SEHNR, CDR2 FQNEAQ (reference sequence). V shed 6 bases and J 4 bases; nucleotides not matched to a gene: 7. This CDR3 has 14 residues. The CDR3, as DNA: TGTGCCAGCAGTGACAGGGGCCGTGTAGAGACCCAGTACTTC. Translation: CASSDRGRVETQYF.

This CDR3 reads CASSYQVPGTPGGEQYF. The CDR3 DNA sequence: TGTGCCAGCAGTTATCAAGTCCCCGGGACTCCCGGGGGAGAGCAGTACTTC. This sequence joins TRBV2 and TRBJ2-7; D might be TRBD2 (6 bases). From germline, CDR1 is SNHLY and CDR2 FYNNEI. V was pared by 5 bases and J by 7 bases, with 27 bases between. The CDR3 contains 17 residues.

V and J are TRBV27 and TRBJ2-1, with 8 bases lining up with TRBD1. V trimming: 2 bases; J trimming: 6 bases; junction bases outside the gene matches: 9. CDR3 length: 16 amino acids. Germline V gives CDR1 MNHEY, CDR2 SMNVEV (reference sequence). The CDR3 DNA reads TGTGCCAGCAGTTTACTACCCGGACAGGGAAGCAATGAGCAGTTCTTC. The encoded protein is CASSLLPGQGSNEQFF.

This sequence joins TRBV6-4 and TRBJ2-4; possibly TRBD1 for D (6 bases). The germline gives CDR1 MRHNA, CDR2 SNTAGT. This CDR3 is built from 13 residues. The V end was cut by 5 bases, the J end by 1 base, with 6 bases between. CDR3 amino acids: CASSTGAKNIQYF. The DNA of the CDR3 is TGTGCCAGCAGTACAGGGGCCAAAAACATTCAGTACTTC.

This clone occurred once. V and J are TRBV28 and TRBJ1-4; D may be TRBD1 (5 bases). The V gene lost 6 bases and the J gene lost 8 bases, with 10 bases spanning the gap. Germline V CDR1 and CDR2: MDHEN, SYDVKM. The CDR3 is 12 amino acids. The DNA of the CDR3 is TGTGCCAGCAGCCCTCGGACAGAAAAACTGTTTTTT. Amino acid sequence: CASSPRTEKLFF. The full variable domain, completed using reference TRBV28 and TRBJ1-4, is DVKVTQSSRYLVKRTGEKVFLECVQDMDHENMFWYRQDPGLGLRLIYFSYDVKMKEKGDIPEGYSVSREKKERFSLILESASTNQTSMYLCASSPRTEKLFFGSGTQLSVL.

This sequence joins TRBV6-2 or TRBV6-3 and TRBJ2-7; 14 bases match TRBD2. The ends lost 4 bases at V and 7 bases at J; junction bases unmatched: 12. Germline CDR1 reads MNHEY; CDR2 reads SVGEGT. This CDR3 is built from 17 residues. CDR3: CASSWGPGTSGGWEQYF. The CDR3, as DNA: TGTGCCAGCAGTTGGGGGCCCGGGACTAGCGGGGGATGGGAGCAGTACTTC.

This clone was detected once. J is TRBJ2-7 and V is TRBV4-1, with TRBD1 identical over 10 bases. V was pared by 6 bases and J by 4 bases, with 15 bases of the junction left unmatched. CDR3 length equals 17 residues. Per the germline V gene, CDR1 is MGHRA and CDR2 is YSYEKL. The CDR3 DNA follows: TGCGCCAGCAGTCCGACAGGGGGCGCGGGAGTTAGTTACGAGCAGTACTTC. Amino acid sequence: CASSPTGGAGVSYEQYF.